These 6 T cell receptor beta chains were sequenced from one sample in a study of identical twins. One entry per CDR3 protein results from TCRdb running MiXCR on the 5' RACE reads. The sample yields about 340,000 distinct CDR3 sequences, roughly an eighth seen once. The data were also submitted as part of a second study, on yellow fever vaccine responses in identical twins.

The material sequenced was CD8+ T cells sorted from blood. The receptors shown here come from a young woman in good health.

Only a few counts were recorded for this clonotype. The chain combines TRBV7-6 with TRBJ2-1, with 7 nucleotides matching TRBD2. Germline V gene lookup returns CDR1 SGHVS and CDR2 FNYEAQ. Unmatched junction bases numbered 18, after V lost 5 bases and J lost 8 bases. The CDR3 is 17 amino acids. The CDR3 loop reads CASSPSPRAGAWDEQFF. CDR3 coding DNA: TGTGCCAGCAGCCCTAGCCCTCGGGCGGGAGCTTGGGATGAGCAGTTCTTC.

This clonotype was found a few times. The genes are TRBV9 and TRBJ2-7, with D possibly being TRBD1 (6 bases). Trimming removed 0 bases from V and 2 bases from J, with 9 bases in between. This CDR3 comprises 14 residues. The germline V gene has CDR1 SGDLS and CDR2 YYNGEE. The CDR3 nucleotides read TGTGCCAGCAGCGTAGGGGGGACACCCTACGAGCAGTACTTC. It yields the protein CASSVGGTPYEQYF.

The chain couples TRBV25-1 to TRBJ2-1; weak D call: TRBD2 (6 bases). The CDR3 consists of 15 residues. Germline-derived CDR1 and CDR2 are MGHDK and SYGVNS. V lost 4 bases, J lost 5 bases, and 15 bases lay in between. The CDR3 DNA is TGTGCCAGCAGTGGGTCGGGACTTCGCGACAATGAGCAGTTCTTC. Encoded protein: CASSGSGLRDNEQFF.

The chain has TRBV7-8 and TRBJ2-1; 8 bases agree with TRBD2. V was clipped by 5 bases and J by 8 bases; unmatched bases: 11. The germline CDR1 and CDR2 sequences are SGHVS and FQNEAQ. This CDR3 spans 15 amino acids. CDR3 nucleotide sequence: TGTGCCAGCAGCCCGGAAGGGACTAGGGATGATGAGCAGTTCTTC. Its translation is CASSPEGTRDDEQFF.

The chain is built from TRBV3-1 and TRBJ2-3; D call uncertain. There are 15 residues in the CDR3. Trimming removed 0 bases at V and 7 bases at J, with 14 bases between. The germline CDR1 and CDR2 sequences are LGHDT and YNNKEL (reference sequence). The CDR3 reads CASSQETAPGYTQYF. The CDR3 coding sequence is TGTGCCAGCAGCCAAGAGACTGCCCCGGGCTATACGCAGTATTTT.

This clonotype was counted a few times. This chain connects TRBV7-6 to TRBJ2-2; 12 nucleotides line up with TRBD1. The ends lost 5 bases at V and 4 bases at J; junction bases unmatched: 23. Germline V lookup: CDR1 SGHVS, CDR2 FNYEAQ. This CDR3 has 22 residues. CDR3 loop: CASSHLGPERDRGLRGTGELFF. The CDR3 DNA is TGTGCCAGCAGCCACTTAGGCCCCGAGCGGGACAGGGGGCTTCGGGGCACCGGGGAGCTGTTTTTT. Supplemented by reference TRBV7-6 and TRBJ2-2, the full variable domain reads GAGVSQSPRYKVTKRGQDVALRCDPISGHVSLYWYRQALGQGPEFLTYFNYEAQQDKSGLPNDRFSAERPEGSISTLTIQRTEQRDSAMYRCASSHLGPERDRGLRGTGELFFGEGSRLTVL.